This T cell receptor (beta chain) was found in a study of technical replicates of blood from a few donors. The CDR3 runs 16 residues. From germline, CDR1 is SGHRS and CDR2 YFSETQ. V dropped 3 bases and J dropped 7; count of bases not matched to a gene: 12. Libraries were prepared by immunoSEQ multiplex PCR; TCRdb keeps only in-frame clonotypes and omits some of them. Of around 85,000 clones in the sample, roughly 94% were seen once. This rearrangement joins TRBV5-1 to TRBJ2-1; TRBD2 agrees at 8 bases. Input material: T cells isolated from PBMCs. The receptor was isolated from a human donor in good health. The CDR3 region is CASSSTWREAGNEQFF. CDR3 sequence (DNA): TGCGCCAGCAGCTCAACTTGGCGGGAGGCTGGGAATGAGCAGTTCTTC.